One sample yielded the 13 T cell receptor beta chains listed below, sequenced in a study of T cells in Graves' hyperthyroidism and ophthalmopathy (dated by TCRdb to between 2019 and 2020). The library relied on multiplex PCR. The instrument was an Illumina HiSeq 2000. Amplification of TCR beta CDR3 regions was carried out from RNA transcripts. A first-round RT-PCR of the TCR CDR3 used the HTBI primer set with the Qiagen OneStep RT-PCR kit. The raw public reads went through TCRdb reprocessing: fastp at Q25, MiXCR clone calling, in-frame beta chains kept. Each record represents a unique CDR3 protein, reported with the most common genes and DNA among its rows. The sample table contains over 700,000 distinct CDR3 sequences; only one count was recorded for around 39% of them. Of the sample, approximately 10% is held by the ten largest clones. The sequenced material came from blood. These receptors were collected from a man aged 18 to 30 with Graves' hyperthyroidism.

V is TRBV6-5 and J is TRBJ1-6; 7 bases align to TRBD1. The CDR3 is 16 residues long. With 2 bases clipped from V and 10 bases from J, the junction kept 11 bases outside the gene matches. The germline V gene has CDR1 MNHEY and CDR2 SVGAGI. Here the CDR3 DNA reads TGTGCCAGCAGTTACGTAACCGGGACAGACGAATCACCCCTCCACTTT. It encodes CASSYVTGTDESPLHF.

This clonotype showed up many times. The chain recombines TRBV7-9 with TRBJ1-5; D possibly corresponds to TRBD1 (6 bases). V lost 0 bases and J lost 6, with 12 bases in between. This CDR3 contains 15 residues. CDR1 SEHNR and CDR2 FQNEAQ come from the germline V gene (reference sequence). The CDR3 DNA is TGTGCCAGCAGCTTAGCCGGGGGGCTGGTTCAGCCCCAGCATTTT. The encoded protein is CASSLAGGLVQPQHF.

As for this clonotype: A clone one base away is much larger, so this may be a read error. The chain employs TRBV7-9 and TRBJ1-1; 7 bases fit TRBD1. Germline CDR1 is SEHNR and CDR2 is FQNEAQ (reference sequence). The CDR3 consists of 12 residues. The CDR3 nucleotides are TGTGCCAGCGGCTTCGGGACAGAAGAAGCTTTCTTT. It yields the protein CASGFGTEEAFF. Using reference TRBV7-9 and TRBJ1-1 for the parts outside the CDR3, the full variable domain is DTGVSQNPRHKITKRGQNVTFRCDPISEHNRLYWYRQTLGQGPEFLTYFQNEAQLEKSRLLSDRFSAERPKGSFSTLEIQRTEQGDSAMYLCASGFGTEEAFFGQGTRLTVV.

The chain recombines TRBV25-1 with TRBJ1-6; TRBD1 matches at 7 bases. With V trimmed by 4 bases and J by 7 bases, 4 bases remained unmatched. This CDR3 spans 14 amino acids. The germline V gene encodes CDR1 MGHDK and CDR2 SYGVNS. CDR3 bases: TGTGCCAGCAGTGTGGGGACAGAAAATTCACCCCTCCACTTT. Its translation is CASSVGTENSPLHF.

This clonotype was recorded a few times. The rearrangement uses TRBV5-4 and TRBJ2-7; 8 bases agree with TRBD1. Per the germline V gene, CDR1 is SGHNT and CDR2 is YYREEE (reference sequence). The CDR3 extends over 12 amino acids. V trimming: 4 bases; J trimming: 7 bases; junction bases outside the gene matches: 4. In nucleotides, the CDR3 is TGTGCCAGCAGCGGGGACAGGCGGGAGCAGTACTTC. Its protein product is CASSGDRREQYF.

The CDR3 region has the DNA TGTGCCAGCAGCCCCGGGGGGGCGCGGGACACTGAAGCTTTCTTT. Protein product: CASSPGGARDTEAFF. The J gene is TRBJ1-1, the V gene TRBV9, with D possibly TRBD1 on 6 matching bases. The germline V gene has CDR1 SGDLS and CDR2 YYNGEE. V was shortened by 4 bases and J by 3 bases, with 16 bases between the two germline ends. This CDR3 contains 15 residues.

The V gene is TRBV12-3 or TRBV12-4, the J gene TRBJ1-4; D is uncertain. The CDR3 length is 15 residues. Trimming removed 5 bases from V and 8 bases from J, with 18 bases in between. The CDR3 DNA sequence: TGTGCCAGCAGTGTTCAGTCGGGTTCGGGCGAAAAACTGTTTTTT. Translated: CASSVQSGSGEKLFF.

Comments on this clonotype: The junction departs from germline at one end; a sequencing error may be responsible. The V gene is TRBV7-9, the J gene TRBJ2-7, with D maybe TRBD1 (5 bases). CDR1 SEHNR and CDR2 FQNEAQ come from the germline V gene (reference sequence). CDR3 size: 14 residues. The CDR3 loop reads CAGSLGAATYEQYF. The CDR3 DNA reads TGTGCCGGCAGCTTAGGGGCAGCGACCTACGAGCAGTACTTC. Complete variable domain (other parts from reference TRBV7-9 and TRBJ2-7): DTGVSQNPRHKITKRGQNVTFRCDPISEHNRLYWYRQTLGQGPEFLTYFQNEAQLEKSRLLSDRFSAERPKGSFSTLEIQRTEQGDSAMYLCAGSLGAATYEQYFGPGTRLTVT.

A remark on this clonotype: A read error is possible here, since a much larger clone lies one base away. The V and J genes are TRBV10-2 and TRBJ1-4; D unclear. Germline assignment: CDR1 WSHSY and CDR2 SAAADI. CDR3 length: 13 residues. CDR3 amino acids: CASGDAGNEKLFF. CDR3 nucleotides: TGCGCCAGCGGTGACGCCGGTAATGAAAAACTGTTTTTT.

A remark on this clonotype: The germline gene is not matched at one end of the junction; a read error may be the cause. The CDR3 here is CASSSSEGQNQPQHF. For the CDR3, the DNA is TGCGCCAGCAGCTCGAGCGAAGGGCAGAATCAGCCCCAGCATTTT. V is TRBV25-1 and J is TRBJ1-5; no reliable D call. In germline, CDR1 is MGHDK, CDR2 SYGVNS. This CDR3 region has 15 residues.

The CDR3 DNA reads as TGTGCCAGCAGCTTATGGTCCGGATCCAATCAGCCCCAGCATTTT. This gives the protein CASSLWSGSNQPQHF. The chain links TRBV7-9 to TRBJ1-5; D is ambiguous. There are 15 residues in the CDR3. Per germline, CDR1 SEHNR and CDR2 FQNEAQ (reference sequence). Deletions cut 2 bases from V and 3 bases from J, with 11 bases between.

This clonotype was seen a handful of times. The chain combines TRBV11-2 with TRBJ2-7; possible D gene TRBD1, 6 bases. The CDR3 spans 15 residues. V lost 5 bases to trimming and J lost 0 bases, with 14 bases between them. Germline V gene lookup returns CDR1 SGHAT and CDR2 FQNNGV. DNA for the CDR3: TGTGCCAGCAGCACGACCGGGACACACTCCTACGAGCAGTACTTC. Its translation is CASSTTGTHSYEQYF.

On this clonotype itself: The CDR3 does not close with the conserved phenylalanine or tryptophan, likely indicating a read error. This chain uses TRBV5-1 with TRBJ1-1; D gene uncertain. Per the germline V gene, CDR1 is SGHRS and CDR2 is YFSETQ. This CDR3 spans 13 amino acids. The ends were cut back, 0 bases at V and 2 bases at J, with 5 bases in the middle. The CDR3: CASSLGKNTEAFS. The CDR3 DNA reads as TGCGCCAGCAGCTTGGGGAAAAACACTGAAGCTTTCTCT.